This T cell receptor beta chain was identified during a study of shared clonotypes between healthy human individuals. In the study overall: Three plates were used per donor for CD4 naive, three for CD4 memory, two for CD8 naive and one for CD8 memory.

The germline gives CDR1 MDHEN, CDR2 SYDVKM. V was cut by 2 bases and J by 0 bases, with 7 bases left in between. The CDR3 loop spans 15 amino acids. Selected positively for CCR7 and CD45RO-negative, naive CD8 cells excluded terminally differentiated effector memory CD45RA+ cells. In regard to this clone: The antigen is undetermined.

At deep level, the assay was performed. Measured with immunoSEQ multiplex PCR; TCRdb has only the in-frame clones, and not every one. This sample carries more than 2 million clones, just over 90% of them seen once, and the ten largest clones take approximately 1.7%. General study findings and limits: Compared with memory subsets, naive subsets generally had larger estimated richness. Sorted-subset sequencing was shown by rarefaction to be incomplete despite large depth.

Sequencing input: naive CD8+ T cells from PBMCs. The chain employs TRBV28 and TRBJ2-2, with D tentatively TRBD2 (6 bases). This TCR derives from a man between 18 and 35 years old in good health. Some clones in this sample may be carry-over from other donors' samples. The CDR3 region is CASSLGTPNTGELFF. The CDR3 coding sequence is TGTGCCAGCAGTTTAGGGACTCCGAACACCGGGGAGCTGTTTTTT.